This T cell receptor (beta chain) was documented in a study of shared clonotypes between healthy human individuals. Whole-study results and caveats: Estimated clonotype richness was generally higher in naive than memory subsets. Tissues were not sampled, only blood, and their repertoires likely differ.

Germline CDR1 is SSHAT and CDR2 is FNYEAQ (reference sequence). This CDR3 is 15 amino acids long. V dropped 4 bases and J dropped 2 bases, with 12 bases sitting between them. In the naive CD8 group, cells lacked CD45RO and were positively selected for CCR7, so terminally differentiated effector memory CD45RA+ cells were left out. To note about this clone: What it binds is unknown.

Deep-level running was used for the assay. On sorted subsets, replicate PCRs used roughly 190 ng DNA, or tens of thousands of T cell genomes. The data were produced by immunoSEQ multiplex PCR, yet TCRdb's version contains in-frame clones alone and is incomplete. This table has 2 million to 2.5 million clones, about 93% appearing once. This chain links TRBV7-7 with TRBJ1-3; TRBD1 might be the D (5 bases). The clonotype was recovered from a man aged 18 to 35 in good health. Some clones in this sample may be carry-over from other donors' samples. Material for sequencing was naive CD8+ T cells from PBMCs. The CDR3, as DNA: TGTGCCAGCAGCTATGGACACCTCACTGGAAACACCATATATTTT. This translates into CASSYGHLTGNTIYF.